The 17 T cell receptor beta chains below come from one sample, sequenced in a study of technical replicates of blood from a few donors. Measured with immunoSEQ multiplex PCR; TCRdb has only the in-frame clones, and not every one. The sample lists tens of thousands of clones, approximately 90% occurring once. Sequencing was done on a sample of T cells isolated from PBMCs. These receptors all stem from a human donor in good health.

The chain carries TRBV7-9 and TRBJ2-2; TRBD1 agrees at 10 bases. The CDR3 has 14 amino acids. Germline trimming cut 4 bases from V and 6 bases from J; bases unmatched to any gene: 2. Looked up from germline, CDR1 is SEHNR and CDR2 is FQNEAQ (reference sequence). CDR3 sequence (DNA): TGTGCCAGCAGCTCCGGGACAGGGGCCGGGGAGCTGTTTTTT. This sequence encodes CASSSGTGAGELFF.

This clone showed up just once. The V call is TRBV25-1, the J call TRBJ1-1; D is unresolved. V was clipped by 0 bases and J by 11 bases, with 19 bases between them. The CDR3 is made up of 15 amino acids. Germline CDR1 reads MGHDK; CDR2 reads SYGVNS. The CDR3 DNA reads as TGTGCCAGCAGTGAATATGGGGAGGGAAGTACGCAGGCTTTCTTT. It translates to CASSEYGEGSTQAFF.

CDR3 nucleotide sequence: TGTGCCAGTAGAACCATGGGGACAGGCCTTCAGCCCCAGCATTTT. Protein product: CASRTMGTGLQPQHF. The rearrangement joins TRBV19 to TRBJ1-5; 8 bases fit TRBD1. Germline values: CDR1 LNHDA, CDR2 SQIVND (reference sequence). The CDR3 has 15 amino acids. The V gene end was trimmed by 6 bases and the J gene end by 6 bases; junction bases not matched to a gene: 10.

The chain has TRBV29-1 and TRBJ2-3, with 7 bases identical to TRBD2. From germline, CDR1 is SQVTM and CDR2 ANQGSEA. The CDR3 covers 14 residues. This CDR3 is CGVAGEVMADTQYF. Written as DNA, the CDR3 is TGCGGGGTTGCGGGGGAAGTGATGGCAGATACGCAGTATTTT.

The rearrangement links TRBV16 to TRBJ1-5; D is possibly TRBD1 (5 bases). Germline V gene data show CDR1 as KGHSY and CDR2 as FQNENV. The V gene lost 1 base and the J gene lost 6 bases, with 7 bases spanning the gap. This CDR3 has 13 residues. The CDR3 DNA sequence: TGTGCCAGCAGCCAATACGGGGGTCAGCCCCAGCATTTT. It specifies CASSQYGGQPQHF.

This chain joins TRBV6-1 and TRBJ1-4, with no clear D. The germline V gene has CDR1 MNHNS and CDR2 SASEGT. The V end was cut by 8 bases, the J end by 6 bases, with 13 bases between. The CDR3 is 13 amino acids. CDR3 loop: CASGELRHEKLFF. CDR3 coding DNA: TGTGCCAGCGGAGAGCTACGGCATGAAAAACTGTTTTTT.

This clone was counted a single time. V and J are TRBV6-5 and TRBJ1-2; D gene ambiguous. The CDR3 runs to 15 residues. With 2 bases removed from V and 0 bases from J, the gap between germline ends came to 10 bases. Per germline, CDR1 MNHEY and CDR2 SVGAGI. The CDR3 reads CASSYTKTSNYGYTF. Written as DNA, the CDR3 is TGTGCCAGCAGTTACACCAAGACATCTAACTATGGCTACACCTTC.

The chain has TRBV28 and TRBJ1-5; TRBD1 matches at 8 bases. Germline loops: CDR1 MDHEN, CDR2 SYDVKM. Trimming cost V 5 bases and J 7 bases; bases outside gene matches: 7. CDR3 length equals 14 residues. The CDR3 DNA reads as TGTGCCAGCAGTATCGGACAGGGACAACAGCCCCAGCATTTT. This codes for CASSIGQGQQPQHF.

V is TRBV6-5 and J is TRBJ1-2; the D is unclear. This CDR3 is 15 amino acids long. Trimming took off 8 bases at V and 2 bases at J, with 18 bases between the two ends. Germline V gene data show CDR1 as MNHEY and CDR2 as SVGAGI. DNA for the CDR3: TGTGCCAGCTCCTTGTGGGCGGGCGGCAACTATGGCTACACCTTC. It yields the protein CASSLWAGGNYGYTF.

This clone came up once. This chain links TRBV10-3 with TRBJ2-2; unclear D gene. This CDR3 is built from 15 residues. With 2 bases removed from V and 6 bases from J, the gap between germline ends came to 13 bases. Per germline, CDR1 ENHRY and CDR2 SYGVKD. The CDR3 region is CAISETVTTPGELFF. The CDR3 bases are TGTGCCATCAGTGAGACCGTCACCACACCCGGGGAGCTGTTTTTT.

The chain couples TRBV6-5 to TRBJ1-2, with 7 bases aligning to TRBD1. CDR3 length equals 14 residues. Trimming took 0 bases from V and 8 from J; bases not matched to a gene: 6. Germline V CDR1 and CDR2: MNHEY, SVGAGI. This CDR3 reads CASSYSTGYRGYTF. The CDR3 nucleotides are TGTGCCAGCAGTTACTCGACAGGGTACAGGGGCTACACCTTC.

The rearrangement joins TRBV28 to TRBJ2-3; 8 positions agree with TRBD2. CDR3 size: 18 residues. CDR1 is MDHEN and CDR2 is SYDVKM in the germline V gene. Trimming cost V 1 base and J 0 bases; bases outside gene matches: 9. CDR3 residues: CASSLSYFPSGSTDTQYF. The CDR3 DNA reads as TGTGCCAGCAGTTTATCCTATTTCCCTAGCGGGAGCACAGATACGCAGTATTTT.

This sequence joins TRBV9 and TRBJ1-2; D ambiguous. This CDR3 is built from 12 residues. From germline, CDR1 is SGDLS and CDR2 YYNGEE. V lost 3 bases, J lost 4 bases, and 7 bases lay in between. The chain's CDR3 is CASSAGVYGYTF. DNA of the CDR3: TGTGCCAGCAGCGCCGGAGTCTATGGCTACACCTTC.

V and J are TRBV30 and TRBJ1-4, with 12 bases identical to TRBD1. The germline gives CDR1 GTSNPN, CDR2 SVGIG (reference sequence). Trimming took 1 base from V and 10 from J; bases not matched to a gene: 16. This CDR3 spans 18 amino acids. The CDR3 nucleotides are TGTGCCTGGAGTGGAGGGACAGGGGGCAGCCCAAAGGGAGGAAAACTGTTTTTT. Protein: CAWSGGTGGSPKGGKLFF.

The chain is built from TRBV7-8 and TRBJ1-4; TRBD1 is a possible D gene (5 bases). V was trimmed by 3 bases and J by 8 bases, leaving 7 bases between them. Germline V CDR1 and CDR2: SGHVS, FQNEAQ. The length of the CDR3 is 12 residues. CDR3 region: CASSFSGEKLFF. Written as DNA, the CDR3 is TGTGCCAGCAGCTTTTCAGGGGAAAAACTGTTTTTT. The full variable domain, with the rest looked up from reference TRBV7-8 and TRBJ1-4, is GAGVSQSPRYKVAKRGQDVALRCDPISGHVSLFWYQQALGQGPEFLTYFQNEAQLDKSGLPSDRFFAERPEGSVSTLKIQRTQQEDSAVYLCASSFSGEKLFFGSGTQLSVL.

V usage is TRBV5-6 and J usage is TRBJ2-1; 15 bases fit TRBD2. The V gene's germline CDR1 is SGHDT and CDR2 YYEEEE. This CDR3 is 16 amino acids long. After removal of 4 bases from V and 7 bases from J, the junction contained 6 bases not matched to a gene. The CDR3 nucleotides are TGTGCCAGCAGCGTCCCGGGACTAGCGGGAGGTAATGAGCAGTTCTTC. Translation gives CASSVPGLAGGNEQFF.

The rearrangement uses TRBV7-2 and TRBJ2-5; 9 bases fit TRBD2. The V segment lost 1 base and the J segment 0 bases; nucleotides outside the gene matches: 9. The CDR3 is 18 amino acids. The germline V gene encodes CDR1 SGHTA and CDR2 FQGNSA. The CDR3 spells CASSLEPSGTWYQETQYF. As DNA, the CDR3 is TGTGCCAGCAGCTTAGAGCCTAGCGGGACTTGGTACCAAGAGACCCAGTACTTC.